The source of this T cell receptor (beta chain) is a study of cytomegalovirus exposure and HLA in healthy donors (dated by TCRdb to about 2017). Looking at the study overall: An earlier analysis of 587 of the donors reported 276 Gb of sequence data and around 110 million unique TCR beta sequences obtained from approximately 180 million T cells. An early release that covered 640 HLA-typed donors contained approximately 300 gigabases of sequencing data and tens of millions of unique TCR sequences. The genetic ancestry cluster associated with self-reported Caucasian donors included about 81% of the 398 genotyped donors. The aim of the study was to test whether cataloging public T cell receptors could identify signatures of past pathogen exposure. The study profiled the T cell repertoires of about 720 subjects by immunosequencing and related them to cytomegalovirus serostatus. Along with the approximately 700-subject first cohort, a separate validation cohort of over a hundred different subjects was used. High-throughput TCR immunosequencing, statistical association of individual TCRs with disease status, and machine learning were combined to predict cytomegalovirus infection status. To study patterns of TCR occurrence, a later analysis re-analyzed previously published TCR beta repertoires from 700 or so donors and added high-resolution HLA genotyping. In the later analysis, no new phenotypic data were used to find candidate immune exposures; instead, reliance was placed on TCR beta sequences and their occurrence across donors. In an earlier analysis of 500 to 650 of the donors, high-throughput TCR beta sequencing was used to judge whether each TCR beta V gene segment behaved as functional or pseudogenic. Donor age, sex, ethnicity and CMV serostatus were compiled together with the repertoire data. A later genetic analysis used genome-wide SNP genotypes for 398 of the 666 donors, treating that subset as a discovery cohort. All discovery cohort repertoires had been generated on a single sequencing platform. HLA typing covered class I and class II loci at four-digit resolution. Typing coverage differed by locus: A, B, C, DRB1 and DQB1 were typed in roughly 620-630 donors, DQA1 in about 500, DPA1 in nearly 610, and DPB1 in roughly 450. Because of strong linkage in the cohort, a few DR-DQ haplotypes were treated as single units for association and clustering. Among about 370 genotyped donors of the cohort, an average of approximately 240,000 unique TCR beta nucleotide sequences was sequenced per donor, of which about 18% were non-productive. Results and caveats for the whole study, not just this receptor: Only TCR beta chains were sequenced in this cohort, and the absence of alpha or paired-chain data limited detectable features. The presence/absence analyses assumed that sequencing depth was roughly uniform across donors, and that assumption may not be true. In both the original and validation cohorts, the classifier was reported to diagnose cytomegalovirus status with high specificity and sensitivity. A further reported finding was that TCR beta sequences accurately predicted the HLA-A and HLA-B alleles for most subjects in the first cohort. An association between a missense DCLRE1C variant and V-gene and J-gene trimming of TCR beta chains was found in a later genetic analysis and replicated in an independent cohort. In an earlier analysis of approximately 590 of the donors, most TCR beta V segments appeared in productive rearrangements about 87% or about 30% of the time, broadly matching IMGT annotations. HLA typing was unavailable for some donors at each locus, so association tests used only the typed subset. A group of highly shared sequence variants was considered likely to be a technical artifact of the sequencing pipeline. In a later analysis, the rate of TCR association differed among HLA loci, with DRB1 alleles having the most associated TCRs and HLA-C alleles having the fewest. In the study, some 160 TCR beta chains were listed as associated with cytomegalovirus. While some public TCRs were present in many individuals, most TCR sequences turned up only very rarely across donors. When HLA alleles, especially DR and DQ, strongly co-occurred, attributing TCR associations to individual alleles was difficult. The earlier analysis of about 600 of the donors excluded roughly 17 rarely observed V segments, including chromosome 9 orphons, because counts were too low. In a later analysis, most CMV-associated TCR beta chains were found to appear HLA-restricted, with HLA associations seemingly driven largely by CMV exposure. Because the 87-base-pair reads could not distinguish some IMGT-functional V segments, including TRBV6-2 and TRBV6-3, those segments were excluded. The only immune exposure information available for the cohort was CMV serostatus. A later analysis associated 15,000 to 20,000 TCR beta sequences with specific HLA alleles at a false discovery rate of 0.05. Three of the identified cytomegalovirus-associated TCR beta chains were confirmed in vitro to be specific for cytomegalovirus antigens. Several of the top co-occurrence clusters appeared to be linked to parvovirus B19, influenza, CMV and Epstein-Barr virus, according to a later analysis. Compared with equally common non-associated chains, HLA-associated TCR beta chains in a later analysis were more clonally expanded and had lower generation probabilities. According to the authors, the approach could potentially be generalized to other disease states and immunological phenotypes. Linkage disequilibrium might explain the correlated functional status among segregating V segments, but an unknown experimental factor could not be excluded. According to a later genetic analysis, donors in an Asian-associated ancestry cluster had fewer N-insertions in productive TCRs than the approximately 700-donor mean.

In total, 600 or so healthy bone marrow donors made up the cohort. At the time of sampling, all cohort members were nominally healthy, though unrecorded immune exposures were likely present. The donor was CMV seropositive and was included in the group of some 290 seropositive cohort members. A peripheral blood sample was collected from each donor, and TCR beta sequencing was performed on peripheral blood mononuclear cells. The Qiagen DNeasy Blood Extraction Kit was used to extract genomic DNA from the blood cell samples. Library preparation was by the immunoSEQ multiplex PCR assay. For the multiplex PCR, a mixture combining 60 forward primers for TCR Vbeta segments and 13 reverse primers for TCR Jbeta segments was used. A multiplex PCR assay on genomic DNA amplified the CDR3 region of rearranged TCR beta genes. The Illumina HiSeq System was used to sequence the amplified TCR beta libraries as 87-base-pair reads. The authors' analysis ran thus. A later analysis counted some 74 million unique TCR beta chains across the 550 to 700 repertoires, and about 10 million of these chains were shared by at least two donors. To remove PCR and sequencing errors, raw reads were error-corrected and collapsed into unique sequences using a nearest-neighbor algorithm that merged closely related sequences. To assign V, D and J gene segments, CDR3 sequences were aligned to IMGT reference sequences. For a sequence to be retained, at least a six-nucleotide match to both a V gene segment and a J gene segment was required. Rearrangements were classified as productive when the CDR3 lacked stop codons and remained in frame with V and J, and all other rearrangements were classified as non-productive. CDR3 was defined by IMGT convention, running from the second conserved V-encoded cysteine to the conserved J-encoded phenylalanine. The earlier analysis of some 550 of the donors excluded any sequence lacking an unambiguous match to a single V gene segment. In an earlier analysis of some 590 of the donors, a V segment was called functional when productive rearrangements were above 56.7%, and segregating when the standard deviation between donors exceeded 5%. A statistical classification framework was developed to diagnose cytomegalovirus status using the catalog of TCR beta chain sequences. V and J gene assignment, in a later analysis, came from comparing TCR nucleotide sequences with IMGT/GENE-DB human TR gene sequences. A later analysis assigned CDR3 sequences and most-parsimonious VDJ recombination scenarios with the TCRdist pipeline. In a later analysis, each TCR beta chain was defined by its CDR3 amino acid sequence together with its V-gene family, and reads without a unique V-gene family were excluded. As a way to deal with suspected cross-contamination and a sequencing artifact, a later analysis dropped roughly 600 nucleotide sequences that were highly shared and had low generation probability. In a later analysis, a clonal expansion index was calculated for each public chain from normalized within-repertoire ranks of inferred template counts. Generation probabilities in a later analysis came from a VDJ recombination model fitted to out-of-frame rearrangements, and those results were checked against IGoR. Hypergeometric tests were used in a later analysis to score TCR-TCR, TCR-HLA and TCR-CMV co-occurrence, with a repertoire-size bias correction applied to the TCR pairs. A later analysis estimated false discovery rates by permuting HLA or CMV assignments 20 times. A later analysis grouped co-occurring TCRs with DBSCAN, adding TCRdist sequence similarity when clustering within HLA-allele-positive subsets. Co-occurrence clustering excluded repertoires with fewer than 30,000 or more than 120,000 public chains, plus five with anomalous nucleotide sharing. TCRdb re-hosts the immuneACCESS table, in-frame sequences only. Its copies lack some clones; in the studies checked, an unresolved V gene accounts for under half of them, and the cause for the rest is not known. The DNA gave D and trimming, while V, J and clone size come from that table. The sample has fewer than 150,000 clones on record, around 83% of them singletons. Under 4.5% of the sample lies in the top ten.

On this clone: The antigen it binds to is not known. Base quality data are lacking; no much larger clone is found one base away.

CDR1 SGHRS and CDR2 YFSETQ were looked up in the germline V gene. The CDR3 holds 15 amino acids from the cysteine to the phenylalanine. Only the CDR3 DNA is retained, 45 bases long and in frame from the first base. A distance of 10 bases separates the germline ends of V and J, which lose 0 bases and 3 bases respectively. Sequencing was performed on PBMCs. This receptor was identified in a middle-aged man in good health and CMV-seropositive. The rearrangement joined TRBV5-1 to TRBJ1-5; no D gene call is confident. The CDR3 loop reads CASSLEGGFNQPQHF. The sequenced DNA is TGCGCCAGCAGCTTGGAGGGAGGTTTCAATCAGCCCCAGCATTTT.